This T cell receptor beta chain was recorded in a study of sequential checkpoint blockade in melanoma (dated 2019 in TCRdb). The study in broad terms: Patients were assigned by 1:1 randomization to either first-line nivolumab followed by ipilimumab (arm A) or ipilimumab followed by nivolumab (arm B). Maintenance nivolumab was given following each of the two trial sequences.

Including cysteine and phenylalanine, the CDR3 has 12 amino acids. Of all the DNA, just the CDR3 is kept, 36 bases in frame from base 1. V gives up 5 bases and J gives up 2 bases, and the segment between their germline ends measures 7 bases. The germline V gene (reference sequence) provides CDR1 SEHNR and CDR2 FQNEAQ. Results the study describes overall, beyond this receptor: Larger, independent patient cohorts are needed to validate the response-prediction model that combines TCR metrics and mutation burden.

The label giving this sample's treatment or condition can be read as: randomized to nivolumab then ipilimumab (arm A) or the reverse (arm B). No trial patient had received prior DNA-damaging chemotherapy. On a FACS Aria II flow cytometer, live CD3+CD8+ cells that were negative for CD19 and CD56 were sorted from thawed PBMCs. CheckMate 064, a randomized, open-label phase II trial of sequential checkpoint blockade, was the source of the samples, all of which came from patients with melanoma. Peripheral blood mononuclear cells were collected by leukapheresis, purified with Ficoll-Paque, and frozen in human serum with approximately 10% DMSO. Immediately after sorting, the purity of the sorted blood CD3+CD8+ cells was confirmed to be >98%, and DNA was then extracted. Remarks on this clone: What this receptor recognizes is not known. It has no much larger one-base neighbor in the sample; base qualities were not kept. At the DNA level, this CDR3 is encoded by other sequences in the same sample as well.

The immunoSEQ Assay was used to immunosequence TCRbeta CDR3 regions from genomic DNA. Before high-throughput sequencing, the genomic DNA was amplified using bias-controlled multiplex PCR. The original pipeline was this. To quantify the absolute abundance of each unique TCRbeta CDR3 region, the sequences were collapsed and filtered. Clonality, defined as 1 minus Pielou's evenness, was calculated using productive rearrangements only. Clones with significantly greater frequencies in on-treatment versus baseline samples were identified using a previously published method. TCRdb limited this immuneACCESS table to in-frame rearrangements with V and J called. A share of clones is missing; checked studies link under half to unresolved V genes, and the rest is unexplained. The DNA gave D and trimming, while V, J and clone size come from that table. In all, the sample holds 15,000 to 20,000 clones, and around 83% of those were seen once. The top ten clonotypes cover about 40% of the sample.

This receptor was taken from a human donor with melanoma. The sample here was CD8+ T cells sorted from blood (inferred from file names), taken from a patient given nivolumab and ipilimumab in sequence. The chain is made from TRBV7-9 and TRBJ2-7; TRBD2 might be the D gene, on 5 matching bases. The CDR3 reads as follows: CASSPGTYEQYF. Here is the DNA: TGTGCCAGCAGCCCCGGGACCTACGAGCAGTACTTC.